This entry lists 27 T cell receptor beta chains sequenced from one sample in a study of T cell responses to AZD1222 COVID-19 vaccine. The repertoire was sequenced with immunoSEQ multiplex PCR; TCRdb's copy has only in-frame clones and lacks some. The sample has about 180,000 clones; approximately 90% are singletons. The source was peripheral blood, collected 28 days after the second AZD1222 dose. The receptors here all came from an adult who received the AZD1222 COVID-19 vaccine.

The CDR3 spells CASSLGTVAYGYTF. CDR3 nucleotides: TGTGCCAGCAGCCTCGGGACAGTGGCCTATGGCTACACCTTC. V usage is TRBV4-2 and J usage is TRBJ1-2, with TRBD1 matching 7 bases. Trimming took 4 bases from V and 4 from J; bases not matched to a gene: 6. CDR1 and CDR2 (germline): LGHNA, YNFKEQ. The CDR3 has 14 amino acids.

The chain couples TRBV18 to TRBJ1-3; D is undetermined. Germline-derived CDR1 and CDR2 are KGHSH and LQKENI. This CDR3 spans 16 amino acids. The germline V and J ends were trimmed by 2 bases and 0 bases, with 11 bases remaining between them. The CDR3 DNA sequence: TGTGCCAGCTCACCAGGTTTAGGTGGCTCTGGAAACACCATATATTTT. Protein product: CASSPGLGGSGNTIYF.

The chain has TRBV19 and TRBJ2-1, with 7 bases fitting TRBD2. The germline gives CDR1 LNHDA, CDR2 SQIVND (reference sequence). This CDR3 region has 13 residues. V lost 2 bases and J lost 10; bases outside the gene matches: 5. CDR3 region: CASSIILAVEQFF. In DNA form, the CDR3 reads TGTGCCAGTAGTATAATTCTAGCGGTCGAGCAGTTCTTC.

The V call is TRBV11-2, the J call TRBJ2-7, with 8 bases aligning to TRBD1. The CDR3 spans 15 residues. V was pared by 5 bases and J by 5 bases, with 11 bases of the junction left unmatched. Germline CDR1 and CDR2: SGHAT and FQNNGV. This chain's CDR3 is CASSPSRDRGHEQYF. CDR3 nucleotide sequence: TGTGCCAGCAGCCCCAGCCGAGACAGGGGCCACGAGCAGTACTTC. Variable domain in full (rest from reference TRBV11-2 and TRBJ2-7): EAGVAQSPRYKIIEKRQSVAFWCNPISGHATLYWYQQILGQGPKLLIQFQNNGVVDDSQLPKDRFSAERLKGVDSTLKIQPAKLEDSAVYLCASSPSRDRGHEQYFGPGTRLTVT.

This chain uses TRBV18 with TRBJ1-3, with TRBD1 as a possible D gene (6 bases). The V end was cut by 3 bases, the J end by 0 bases, with 15 bases between. Germline V CDR1 and CDR2: KGHSH, LQKENI. The CDR3 sequence is 17 residues long. The CDR3 loop reads CASSPPPRDISGNTIYF. CDR3 nucleotides: TGTGCCAGCTCACCGCCCCCGAGGGACATCTCTGGAAACACCATATATTTT.

The V call is TRBV27, the J call TRBJ1-4; no clear D gene. The CDR3 totals 17 residues. Germline CDR1 MNHEY, CDR2 SMNVEV (reference sequence). With 7 bases removed from V and 0 bases from J, the gap between germline ends came to 18 bases. This chain's CDR3 is CASTLHSGTSTNEKLFF. In DNA form, the CDR3 reads TGTGCCAGCACCCTTCACTCGGGCACATCAACTAATGAAAAACTGTTTTTT. Full variable domain (rest looked up from reference TRBV27 and TRBJ1-4): EAQVTQNPRYLITVTGKKLTVTCSQNMNHEYMSWYRQDPGLGLRQIYYSMNVEVTDKGDVPEGYKVSRKEKRNFPLILESPSPNQTSLYFCASTLHSGTSTNEKLFFGSGTQLSVL.

This chain uses TRBV7-9 with TRBJ1-4; D is ambiguous. Per the germline V gene, CDR1 is SEHNR and CDR2 is FQNEAQ (reference sequence). CDR3 size: 15 residues. Trimming took off 8 bases at V and 2 bases at J, with 15 bases between the two ends. The CDR3 sequence: CASGVGVATNEKLFF. The DNA for the CDR3 is TGTGCCAGCGGGGTCGGGGTAGCGACTAATGAAAAACTGTTTTTT.

The chain links TRBV30 to TRBJ1-5; 9 nucleotides align to TRBD1. From germline, CDR1 is GTSNPN and CDR2 SVGIG (reference sequence). The length of the CDR3 is 14 residues. The V gene end was trimmed by 1 base and the J gene end by 5 bases; junction bases not matched to a gene: 3. CDR3 in amino acids: CAWSAGQGYQPQHF. The CDR3 coding sequence is TGTGCCTGGAGTGCAGGACAGGGGTATCAGCCCCAGCATTTT. Based on the CDR3 plus reference TRBV30 and TRBJ1-5, the full variable domain is SQTIHQWPATLVQPVGSPLSLECTVEGTSNPNLYWYRQAAGRGLQLLFYSVGIGQISSEVPQNLSASRPQDRQFILSSKKLLLSDSGFYLCAWSAGQGYQPQHFGDGTRLSIL.

The V call is TRBV19, the J call TRBJ1-4, with 10 bases matching TRBD1. The V gene's germline CDR1 is LNHDA and CDR2 SQIVND (reference sequence). This CDR3 comprises 14 residues. V shed 7 bases and J 8 bases; nucleotides not matched to a gene: 7. The CDR3 spells CASIRQGAGEKLFF. The CDR3 DNA sequence: TGTGCCAGTATTCGACAGGGGGCAGGAGAAAAACTGTTTTTT.

The CDR3 coding sequence is TGTGCCAGTAGTATTAGGAGAGAACAGCCCCAGCATTTT. Translation gives CASSIRREQPQHF. The V call is TRBV19, the J call TRBJ1-5; D ambiguous. CDR1 LNHDA and CDR2 SQIVND come from the germline V gene (reference sequence). The CDR3 has 13 residues. The V end lost 3 bases, the J end lost 7 bases, and 10 bases lay between the germline ends.

The V and J genes are TRBV7-9 and TRBJ2-7; TRBD1 aligns across 9 bases. Germline values: CDR1 SEHNR, CDR2 FQNEAQ (reference sequence). Trimming cost V 4 bases and J 6 bases; bases outside gene matches: 10. CDR3 length: 15 amino acids. The CDR3 DNA reads TGTGCCAGCAGCTCTTCCGGGACAGGGAAGGGCGAGCAGTACTTC. The encoded protein is CASSSSGTGKGEQYF.

V usage is TRBV5-1 and J usage is TRBJ2-5, with 13 bases identical to TRBD2. The CDR3 consists of 19 residues. The V segment lost 1 base and the J segment 5 bases; nucleotides outside the gene matches: 14. Germline V gene sequence: CDR1 SGHRS, CDR2 YFSETQ. The CDR3 region has the DNA TGCGCCAGCAGCTTGAAGAGAACTAGCGGGAGGGCCCTTCGGGAGACCCAGTACTTC. Translating it yields CASSLKRTSGRALRETQYF.

The gene calls are TRBV7-8 and TRBJ2-7, with 7 bases matching TRBD2. After removal of 5 bases from V and 5 bases from J, the junction contained 15 bases not matched to a gene. Germline values: CDR1 SGHVS, CDR2 FQNEAQ. This CDR3 has 16 residues. CDR3 DNA: TGTGCCAGCAGCCCCCGGCGGACTAGACGGACCCACGAGCAGTACTTC. Its translation is CASSPRRTRRTHEQYF.

The CDR3 DNA sequence: TGTGCCAGCAGCGACAGGGGACGAAATTACGAGCAGTACTTC. It specifies CASSDRGRNYEQYF. The chain combines TRBV5-6 with TRBJ2-7; 8 bases align to TRBD1. V shed 4 bases, J shed 4 bases, and the junction held 7 bases outside the gene matches. This CDR3 has 14 residues. CDR1 SGHDT and CDR2 YYEEEE come from the germline V gene. The full variable domain, rest sourced from reference TRBV5-6 and TRBJ2-7, is DAGVTQSPTHLIKTRGQQVTLRCSPKSGHDTVSWYQQALGQGPQFIFQYYEEEERQRGNFPDRFSGHQFPNYSSELNVNALLLGDSALYLCASSDRGRNYEQYFGPGTRLTVT.

The V and J genes are TRBV27 and TRBJ2-4; D gene unclear. The CDR3 length is 11 residues. Between the trimmed V and J ends, which lost 6 bases and 5 bases, there was a span of 5 bases. The germline V gene has CDR1 MNHEY and CDR2 SMNVEV (reference sequence). CDR3 DNA sequence: TGTGCCAGCAGACTGGAAAACATTCAGTACTTC. Protein: CASRLENIQYF.

The chain recombines TRBV19 with TRBJ2-5; 10 positions match TRBD2. Germline V gene lookup returns CDR1 LNHDA and CDR2 SQIVND (reference sequence). The CDR3 contains 15 residues. The V gene end was trimmed by 6 bases and the J gene end by 1 base; junction bases not matched to a gene: 5. The CDR3 protein is CASRASGGGQETQYF. The CDR3 nucleotides are TGTGCCAGTAGGGCTAGCGGGGGCGGCCAAGAGACCCAGTACTTC.

This clone was recorded once. The J gene is TRBJ1-4, the V gene TRBV7-2, with D possibly TRBD1 on 5 matching bases. V was cut by 5 bases and J by 7 bases, with 14 bases left in between. The germline V gene encodes CDR1 SGHTA and CDR2 FQGNSA. This CDR3 has 14 residues. CDR3 sequence: CASSPTDGGEKLFF. CDR3 bases: TGTGCCAGCAGCCCCACCGATGGGGGTGAAAAACTGTTTTTT.

A single count supports this clone. The rearrangement joins TRBV7-2 to TRBJ2-5, with 15 positions matching TRBD2. The CDR3 sequence is 16 residues long. Germline V gene sequence: CDR1 SGHTA, CDR2 FQGNSA. The junction had 6 bases not matched to a gene; V was cut back by 5 bases and J by 5 bases. Written as DNA, the CDR3 is TGTGCCAGCAGCGGCGGACTAGCGGGAGGGGGTGAGACCCAGTACTTC. It encodes CASSGGLAGGGETQYF. Together with reference TRBV7-2 and TRBJ2-5, the CDR3 gives the full variable domain: GAGVSQSPSNKVTEKGKDVELRCDPISGHTALYWYRQSLGQGLEFLIYFQGNSAPDKSGLPSDRFSAERTGGSVSTLTIQRTQQEDSAVYLCASSGGLAGGGETQYFGPGTRLLVL.

Concerning this clone: Other DNA sequences in this sample translate to the same CDR3. The chain has TRBV3-1 (or the pseudogene TRBV3-2) and TRBJ2-5; D gene unclear. Per the germline V gene, CDR1 is LGHDT and CDR2 is YNNKEL (reference sequence). This CDR3 contains 12 residues. V was pared by 6 bases and J by 3 bases, with 8 bases between. CDR3 protein: CASRLREETQYF. The CDR3 DNA is TGTGCCAGCAGACTTAGGGAAGAGACCCAGTACTTC.

In regard to this clone: The junction shows a germline mismatch at one end, possibly a read error. This chain connects TRBV7-7 to TRBJ2-5; TRBD2 matches at 7 bases. Germline CDR1 is SSHAT and CDR2 is FNYEAQ (reference sequence). The CDR3 is 15 residues long. The CDR3 spells CASSLGGGGQETQYF. Here the CDR3 DNA reads TGTGCTAGCAGCTTGGGAGGCGGGGGCCAAGAGACCCAGTACTTC. The full variable domain, completed using reference TRBV7-7 and TRBJ2-5, is GAGVSQSPRYKVTKRGQDVTLRCDPISSHATLYWYQQALGQGPEFLTYFNYEAQPDKSGLPSDRFSAERPEGSISTLTIQRTEQRDSAMYRCASSLGGGGQETQYFGPGTRLLVL.

This rearrangement joins TRBV4-3 to TRBJ1-1, with D hard to call. This CDR3 has 14 residues. Trimming took 2 bases from V and 2 from J, leaving 9 bases between them. Per the germline V gene, CDR1 is LGHNA and CDR2 is YSLEER. Written as DNA, the CDR3 is TGCGCCAGCAGCCAAACCCTCTACAACACTGAAGCTTTCTTT. Translated: CASSQTLYNTEAFF.

V gene TRBV7-2 combines with J gene TRBJ2-5, with 8 nucleotides matching TRBD1. The CDR3 loop spans 15 amino acids. In germline, CDR1 is SGHTA, CDR2 FQGNSA. With V trimmed by 1 base and J by 5 bases, 6 bases remained unmatched. Written as DNA, the CDR3 is TGTGCCAGCAGCTTAGTCCAGGGGGCGGGTGAGACCCAGTACTTC. This sequence encodes CASSLVQGAGETQYF.

V usage is TRBV7-2 and J usage is TRBJ2-1, with 9 nucleotides matching TRBD2. Looked up from germline, CDR1 is SGHTA and CDR2 is FQGNSA. This CDR3 has 15 amino acids. V trimming: 5 bases; J trimming: 8 bases; junction bases outside the gene matches: 10. The chain's CDR3 is CASSMTAGGWDEQFF. The CDR3, as DNA: TGTGCCAGCAGCATGACCGCGGGAGGGTGGGATGAGCAGTTCTTC. The full variable domain, its missing parts supplied by reference TRBV7-2 and TRBJ2-1, is GAGVSQSPSNKVTEKGKDVELRCDPISGHTALYWYRQSLGQGLEFLIYFQGNSAPDKSGLPSDRFSAERTGGSVSTLTIQRTQQEDSAVYLCASSMTAGGWDEQFFGPGTRLTVL.

In this sample, this clone turned up once. The chain uses TRBV6-5 and TRBJ1-1; D is possibly TRBD1 (5 bases). V was cut by 5 bases and J by 7 bases, with 11 bases left in between. The CDR3 sequence is 12 residues long. The germline V gene has CDR1 MNHEY and CDR2 SVGAGI. This CDR3 reads CASSIRQIEAFF. The CDR3 DNA is TGTGCCAGCAGTATCCGACAGATTGAAGCTTTCTTT.

The chain links TRBV19 to TRBJ1-1; D is possibly TRBD1 (6 bases). This CDR3 contains 14 residues. V was trimmed by 5 bases and J by 1 base, leaving 11 bases between them. The germline gives CDR1 LNHDA, CDR2 SQIVND (reference sequence). The chain's CDR3 is CASSFGTPNTEAFF. The CDR3 DNA reads as TGTGCCAGTAGTTTCGGGACACCGAACACTGAAGCTTTCTTT. The full variable domain, its missing parts supplied by reference TRBV19 and TRBJ1-1, is DGGITQSPKYLFRKEGQNVTLSCEQNLNHDAMYWYRQDPGQGLRLIYYSQIVNDFQKGDIAEGYSVSREKKESFPLTVTSAQKNPTAFYLCASSFGTPNTEAFFGQGTRLTVV.

The gene calls are TRBV27 and TRBJ1-4, with TRBD1 as a possible D gene (5 bases). Trimming shortened V by 7 bases and J by 5 bases, and 17 bases separated the two germline ends. CDR3 length equals 15 residues. Germline lookup yields CDR1 MNHEY and CDR2 SMNVEV (reference sequence). The CDR3 sequence is CASITPGLTNEKLFF. CDR3 in DNA: TGTGCCAGCATTACTCCGGGACTGACGAATGAAAAACTGTTTTTT.

This clone was seen a handful of times. The gene calls are TRBV15 and TRBJ2-7; TRBD1 matches 7 bases. Germline loops: CDR1 LNHNV, CDR2 YYDKDF (reference sequence). Germline trimming cut 5 bases from V and 5 bases from J; bases unmatched to any gene: 12. The CDR3 sequence is 15 residues long. CDR3 loop: CATSYRTTGLNEQYF. CDR3 DNA sequence: TGTGCCACCAGCTATCGAACGACAGGGCTCAACGAGCAGTACTTC.